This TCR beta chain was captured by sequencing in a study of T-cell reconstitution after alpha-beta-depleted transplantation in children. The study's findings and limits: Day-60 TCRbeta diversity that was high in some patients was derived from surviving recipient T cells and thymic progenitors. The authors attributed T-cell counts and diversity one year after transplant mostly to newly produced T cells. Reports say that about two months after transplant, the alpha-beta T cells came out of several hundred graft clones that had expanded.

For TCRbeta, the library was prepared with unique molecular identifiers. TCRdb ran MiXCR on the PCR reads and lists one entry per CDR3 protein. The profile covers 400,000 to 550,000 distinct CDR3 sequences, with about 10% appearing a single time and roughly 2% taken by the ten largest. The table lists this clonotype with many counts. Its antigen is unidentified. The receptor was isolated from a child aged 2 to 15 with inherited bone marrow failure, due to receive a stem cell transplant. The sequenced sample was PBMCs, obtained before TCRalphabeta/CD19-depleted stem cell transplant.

The CDR3 protein is CASTPTATLYNEQFF. CDR3 sequence (DNA): TGCGCCAGCACCCCGACTGCGACACTCTACAATGAGCAGTTCTTC. The chain links TRBV4-3 to TRBJ2-1; no firm D call. The length of the CDR3 is 15 residues. Between the trimmed V and J ends, which lost 7 bases and 3 bases, there was a span of 16 bases. Germline loops: CDR1 LGHNA, CDR2 YSLEER.